This T cell receptor beta chain was obtained from a study of cytomegalovirus exposure and HLA in healthy donors. General study results and limits: A few CMV-associated chains were confirmed in vitro to be specific for CMV antigens. TCR beta chains associated with HLA were, in a later analysis, more clonally expanded than equally common others.

Unrecorded immune exposure was likely among donors, who were nominally healthy when sampled. With regard to this clone: What it recognizes is unknown. Different DNA sequences within this sample yield the same CDR3.

The PCR had 60 Vbeta and 13 Jbeta primers. The repertoire was sequenced with immunoSEQ multiplex PCR; TCRdb's copy has only in-frame clones and lacks some. The sample lists 140,000 to 150,000 clones, around 75% occurring once. The receptor was derived from a woman between 40 and 55 years old in good health and CMV-seronegative. The sample was PBMCs.

The CDR3 sequence is CASSLGQRTDTQYF. CDR3 in DNA: TGCGCCAGCAGCTTGGGACAGAGGACAGATACGCAGTATTTT. The chain couples TRBV5-1 to TRBJ2-3; tentatively, D is TRBD1 (5 bases). This CDR3 contains 14 residues. The ends were cut back, 0 bases at V and 3 bases at J, with 8 bases in the middle. Germline CDR1 SGHRS, CDR2 YFSETQ.